The following is a TCR beta chain sequence with its context. This entry belongs to a study of cytomegalovirus exposure and HLA in healthy donors. Use of 60 Vbeta and 13 Jbeta primers characterized the PCR. Clones were sequenced by immunoSEQ multiplex PCR, and TCRdb holds only the in-frame ones, with some missing. Of about 190,000 clones listed, about 77% are singletons. Per the germline V gene, CDR1 is SNHLY and CDR2 is FYNNEI. This CDR3 region has 16 residues. The V and J ends lost 2 bases and 4 bases respectively, with 15 bases between them. The V gene is TRBV2, the J gene TRBJ1-5; D call uncertain. The receptor was isolated from a man aged 25-45 years in good health and CMV-seropositive. Sequenced input: PBMCs. CDR3 DNA: TGTGCCAGCAGTGAAATCAATCGGTCCCCGAATCAGCCCCAGCATTTT. Its protein is CASSEINRSPNQPQHF.